This is a list of T cell receptor beta chains from one sample in a study of blood T cell repertoires in COVID-19. The repertoire was sequenced with immunoSEQ multiplex PCR; TCRdb's copy has only in-frame clones and lacks some. The profile shows approximately 110,000 clones, around 90% of them singletons. The sequenced material came from peripheral blood. These receptors came from a woman aged 45-60 years with active or convalescent COVID-19. CDR3s include the opening cysteine and the closing phenylalanine or tryptophan. The order of the fields is D gene, V gene, J gene, clone size, CDR3 protein, CDR3 DNA. D genes are given only for firm matches. Size is stated for part of the rows, as once, few or many counts, or as a class when the clone is expanded.

.	TRBV30	TRBJ2-7	few	CAWSVEREHYEQYF	TGTGCCTGGAGTGTTGAACGGGAGCACTACGAGCAGTACTTC
.	TRBV28	TRBJ2-5	.	CASSFEPGETQYF	TGTGCCAGCAGTTTCGAGCCCGGGGAGACCCAGTACTTC
TRBD1	TRBV6-6	TRBJ1-5	.	CASSSRTGLVQPQHF	TGTGCCAGCAGTTCACGGACAGGGCTAGTTCAGCCCCAGCATTTT
.	TRBV7-2	TRBJ1-2	.	CASSLAGVSGYTF	TGTGCCAGCAGCTTAGCAGGGGTTAGTGGCTACACCTTC
.	TRBV2	TRBJ2-1	.	CASGAGTKYNEQFF	TGTGCCAGCGGGGCCGGGACAAAATACAATGAGCAGTTCTTC
.	TRBV14	TRBJ2-2	.	CASSQPGGNTGELFF	TGTGCCAGCAGCCAACCAGGAGGCAACACCGGGGAGCTGTTTTTT
.	TRBV9	TRBJ2-5	.	CASSVGQEETQYF	TGTGCCAGCAGCGTAGGACAGGAAGAGACCCAGTACTTC
TRBD1	TRBV19	TRBJ2-7	.	CASSTGTGLYEQYF	TGTGCCAGTAGTACCGGGACAGGGTTGTACGAGCAGTACTTC
.	TRBV14	TRBJ1-1	.	CASSQSAGIGTGEAFF	TGTGCCAGCAGCCAATCCGCAGGGATAGGAACAGGGGAAGCTTTCTTT
.	TRBV6-5	TRBJ2-2	.	CASRLGTGELFF	TGTGCCAGCAGGCTTGGCACAGGGGAGCTGTTTTTT
TRBD2	TRBV5-4	TRBJ2-7	.	CASSGGTSGGYEQYF	TGTGCCAGCAGCGGGGGGACTAGCGGCGGCTACGAGCAGTACTTC
.	TRBV7-9	TRBJ1-5	.	CASSFARTIISNQPQHF	TGTGCCAGCAGCTTCGCTAGGACAATTATTAGCAATCAGCCCCAGCATTTT
.	TRBV9	TRBJ2-7	.	CASSVGSSSYEQYF	TGTGCCAGCAGCGTAGGATCGAGCTCCTACGAGCAGTACTTC
TRBD1	TRBV28	TRBJ1-2	.	CASSFRPMDRGLDTF	TGTGCCAGCAGTTTTAGGCCCATGGACAGGGGGCTAGACACCTTC
TRBD1	TRBV10-3	TRBJ1-5	once	CAISDPGGSNQPQHF	TGTGCCATCAGTGATCCAGGGGGAAGCAATCAGCCCCAGCATTTT
TRBD1	TRBV3-1/TRBV3-2	TRBJ1-1	.	CASSHRDRGSEAFF	TGTGCCAGCAGCCATCGGGACAGGGGGTCTGAAGCTTTCTTT
TRBD2	TRBV5-4	TRBJ2-3	.	CASSLTSGITDTQYF	TGTGCCAGCAGCTTGACTAGCGGGATCACAGATACGCAGTATTTT
.	TRBV7-2	TRBJ2-2	.	CASSPSYTGELFF	TGTGCCAGCAGCCCCAGTTATACCGGGGAGCTGTTTTTT
TRBD2	TRBV9	TRBJ2-7	.	CASSVASGRREQYF	TGTGCCAGCAGCGTAGCTAGCGGGAGACGCGAGCAGTACTTC
TRBD1	TRBV9	TRBJ1-6	.	CASSVGDRGGSPLHF	TGTGCCAGCAGCGTAGGGGACAGGGGAGGTTCACCCCTCCACTTT
TRBD2	TRBV28	TRBJ2-2	.	CASSLPGLAGGPSGELFF	TGTGCCAGCAGTTTACCCGGACTAGCGGGAGGGCCATCCGGGGAGCTGTTTTTT
.	TRBV6-4	TRBJ2-3	.	CASSGVFVTGSTDTQYF	TGTGCCAGCAGTGGGGTCTTCGTAACAGGATCCACAGATACGCAGTATTTT
TRBD2	TRBV7-8	TRBJ2-5	.	CASSPGSGSGRGSQYF	TGTGCCAGCAGCCCCGGCTCCGGTAGCGGGAGGGGGTCCCAGTACTTC
.	TRBV19	TRBJ1-5	.	CASTEALGHQPQHF	TGTGCCAGTACCGAAGCTCTGGGGCATCAGCCCCAGCATTTT
.	TRBV30	TRBJ1-1	.	CAWRLERTEAFF	TGTGCCTGGAGATTAGAGAGGACTGAAGCTTTCTTT
.	TRBV27	TRBJ2-7	once	CASSLKLSYEQYF	TGTGCCAGCAGTCTTAAACTCTCCTACGAGCAGTACTTC
TRBD1	TRBV6-6	TRBJ1-1	.	CASSSQGGNTEAFF	TGTGCCAGCAGTTCCCAGGGGGGAAACACTGAAGCTTTCTTT
TRBD1	TRBV29-1	TRBJ1-4	once	CSTRQGAGEKLFF	TGCAGCACGAGACAGGGGGCGGGCGAAAAACTGTTTTTT
TRBD2	TRBV24-1	TRBJ2-3	.	CATSEPLAGRDVEQYF	TGTGCCACCAGTGAGCCACTAGCGGGACGGGACGTGGAGCAGTATTTT
TRBD1	TRBV6-1	TRBJ1-2	once	CASSEKVFGTGFHGYTF	TGTGCCAGCAGTGAAAAGGTCTTTGGGACAGGGTTTCATGGCTACACCTTC
.	TRBV28	TRBJ1-1	.	CASSRNTEAFF	TGTGCCAGCAGTCGGAACACTGAAGCTTTCTTT
.	TRBV6-2/TRBV6-3	TRBJ2-3	.	CASSYPDSRKQYF	TGTGCCAGCAGTTACCCGGACAGTCGGAAGCAGTATTTT
TRBD2	TRBV7-9	TRBJ2-7	few	CASSASGTSGTDEQYF	TGTGCCAGCAGCGCCTCCGGGACTAGCGGGACCGACGAGCAGTACTTC
TRBD2	TRBV7-8	TRBJ2-3	.	CASSLLRLAGGSLLPTDTQYF	TGTGCCAGCAGCTTACTCCGACTAGCGGGAGGGTCCCTACTGCCCACAGATACGCAGTATTTT
.	TRBV28	TRBJ1-1	.	CASSFYGRNTEAFF	TGTGCCAGCAGTTTTTACGGTAGGAACACTGAAGCTTTCTTT
TRBD1	TRBV19	TRBJ2-5	.	CAASGGRQETQYF	TGTGCCGCCTCAGGGGGCCGACAGGAGACCCAGTACTTC
.	TRBV4-3	TRBJ2-2	.	CASSRRVGGAGELFF	TGCGCCAGCAGCCGACGAGTCGGAGGGGCCGGGGAGCTGTTTTTT
.	TRBV5-5	TRBJ1-6	once	CASSLARRGMGPLHF	TGTGCCAGCAGCTTGGCGCGCAGGGGTATGGGGCCCCTCCACTTT
TRBD2	TRBV11-2	TRBJ2-3	.	CASSLRPGLATDTQYF	TGTGCCAGCAGCTTAAGGCCGGGACTAGCCACAGATACGCAGTATTTT
TRBD2	TRBV5-1	TRBJ2-3	.	CASSWGLSGTTDTQYF	TGCGCCAGCAGCTGGGGCTTGAGCGGGACCACAGATACGCAGTATTTT
TRBD1	TRBV13	TRBJ2-4	.	CASSSGTGTSPNIQYF	TGTGCCAGCAGCTCAGGGACAGGGACGTCTCCAAACATTCAGTACTTC